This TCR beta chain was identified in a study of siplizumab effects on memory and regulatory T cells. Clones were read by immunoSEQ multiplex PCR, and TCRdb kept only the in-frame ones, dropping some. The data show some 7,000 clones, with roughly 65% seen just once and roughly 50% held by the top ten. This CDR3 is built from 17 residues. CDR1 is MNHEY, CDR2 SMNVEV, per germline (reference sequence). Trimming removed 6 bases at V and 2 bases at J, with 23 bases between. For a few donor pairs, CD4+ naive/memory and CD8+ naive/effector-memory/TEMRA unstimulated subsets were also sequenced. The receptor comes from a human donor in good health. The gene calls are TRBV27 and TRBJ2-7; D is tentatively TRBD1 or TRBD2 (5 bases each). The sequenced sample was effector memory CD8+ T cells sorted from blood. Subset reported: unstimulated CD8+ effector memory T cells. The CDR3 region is CASRSLSVGTETYEQYF. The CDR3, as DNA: TGTGCCAGCAGGTCTTTGAGCGTGGGGACGGAGACCTACGAGCAGTACTTC.